These 30 T cell receptor beta chains originate from one sample sequenced in a study of identical twins (dated by TCRdb to 2016 to 2017). Receptors were amplified or captured by 5' RACE. TCRdb shows the sequencer as Illumina HiSeq 2000. TCRdb reanalyzed the raw reads on its own, using fastp at Q25 for trimming and MiXCR for clone calling, and kept in-frame beta chains. For every CDR3 protein sequence, its rows merge into one entry that carries the most common genes and DNA. This sample holds 750,000 to 950,000 distinct CDR3 sequences; approximately 13% were observed only once. The ten most abundant clones make up under 2% of the sample. These data were likewise used in another study, on yellow fever vaccine responses in identical twins.

Sequences were obtained from PBMCs. The receptor set was obtained from a young woman in good health.

The chain combines TRBV29-1 with TRBJ1-2; the D is unclear. There are 15 residues in the CDR3. With 0 bases removed from V and 8 bases from J, the gap between germline ends came to 19 bases. The germline CDR1 and CDR2 sequences are SQVTM and ANQGSEA. CDR3 coding DNA: TGCAGCGTTGAAGATTTCACAGCTAAGTCGGGAGGCTACACCTTC. This translates into CSVEDFTAKSGGYTF.

This clonotype was detected only a few times. The chain recombines TRBV4-1 with TRBJ2-3; 9 nucleotides line up with TRBD2. Germline CDR1 and CDR2: MGHRA and YSYEKL. V lost 1 base, J lost 0 bases, and 8 bases stayed unmatched. The CDR3 extends over 18 amino acids. The CDR3 coding sequence is TGCGCCAGCAGCCAAGTGAGGGCAGCGGGAGGAAGCACAGATACGCAGTATTTT. Protein sequence: CASSQVRAAGGSTDTQYF.

The chain recombines TRBV5-5 with TRBJ2-1; no clear D gene. Germline CDR1 and CDR2: SGHKS and YYEKEE (reference sequence). The CDR3 contains 13 residues. V shed 4 bases and J shed 6 bases, with 11 bases lying between them. The CDR3 DNA follows: TGTGCCAGCAGCGTAGTTCCGTCCAATGAGCAGTTCTTC. Translating gives CASSVVPSNEQFF.

This clonotype was seen more than once but under ten times. V is TRBV7-9 and J is TRBJ2-1; the D gene is possibly TRBD1 (5 bases). This CDR3 contains 14 residues. V lost 5 bases and J 9 bases, leaving 17 bases between the germline ends. Germline CDR1 SEHNR, CDR2 FQNEAQ (reference sequence). Here the CDR3 reads CASSPQVNLGEQFF. CDR3 bases: TGTGCCAGCAGCCCACAGGTCAACCTCGGTGAGCAGTTCTTC.

This clonotype showed up many times. This chain joins TRBV10-3 and TRBJ2-7; 7 positions match TRBD1. Germline values: CDR1 ENHRY, CDR2 SYGVKD. CDR3 length: 13 residues. After removal of 0 bases from V and 7 bases from J, the junction contained 3 bases not matched to a gene. DNA of the CDR3: TGTGCCATCAGTGAGTCTCGACAGGGAGAGCAGTACGTC. It translates to CAISESRQGEQYV.

This clonotype turned up a few times. The rearrangement joins TRBV5-1 to TRBJ2-7; 7 positions match TRBD1. The CDR3 loop spans 16 amino acids. CDR1 and CDR2 from the germline V gene are SGHRS and YFSETQ. After removal of 4 bases from V and 4 bases from J, the junction contained 14 bases not matched to a gene. The CDR3 DNA reads TGCGCCAGCAGCCCGGGACCGGGACAGCGGTGGTACGAGCAGTACGTC. This encodes CASSPGPGQRWYEQYV.

The chain has TRBV3-1 and TRBJ1-5; 8 bases match TRBD1. The germline V gene has CDR1 LGHDT and CDR2 YNNKEL (reference sequence). V lost 3 bases, J lost 7 bases, and 5 bases stayed unmatched. The CDR3 covers 14 residues. The CDR3 sequence is CASSQTGESQPQHF. In nucleotides, the CDR3 is TGTGCCAGCAGCCAGACAGGGGAAAGCCAGCCCCAGCATTTT. The full variable domain, with the rest looked up from reference TRBV3-1 and TRBJ1-5, is DTAVSQTPKYLVTQMGNDKSIKCEQNLGHDTMYWYKQDSKKFLKIMFSYNNKELIINETVPNRFSPKSPDKAHLNLHINSLELGDSAVYFCASSQTGESQPQHFGDGTRLSIL.

V usage is TRBV6-1 and J usage is TRBJ2-3; a weak D match, TRBD1 (6 bases). From germline, CDR1 is MNHNS and CDR2 SASEGT. This CDR3 has 16 amino acids. Trimming took off 7 bases at V and 1 base at J, with 18 bases between the two ends. CDR3: CASTANRVGRTDTQYF. DNA for the CDR3: TGTGCCAGCACCGCAAACAGGGTAGGGCGCACAGATACGCAGTATTTT.

This clonotype was seen many times. The chain uses TRBV27 and TRBJ2-5; the D is unclear. Trimming removed 4 bases at V and 1 base at J, with 7 bases between. The CDR3 runs 13 residues. The germline gives CDR1 MNHEY, CDR2 SMNVEV (reference sequence). The CDR3 region has the DNA TGTGCCAGCAGTTGGGGTACCCAAGAGACCCAGTACTTC. Translated, it gives CASSWGTQETQYF.

This rearrangement joins TRBV6-1 to TRBJ2-1, with a possible D match to TRBD1 (6 bases). V was shortened by 4 bases and J by 7 bases, with 14 bases between the two germline ends. This CDR3 region has 14 residues. The germline gives CDR1 MNHNS, CDR2 SASEGT. This CDR3 is CASSAMTQGNEQFF. The DNA for the CDR3 is TGTGCCAGCAGTGCTATGACACAGGGTAATGAGCAGTTCTTC.

This clonotype appeared once. The J gene is TRBJ2-1, the V gene TRBV6-2 or TRBV6-3, with TRBD2 as a possible D gene (5 bases). CDR3 size: 12 residues. Trimming cost V 2 bases and J 10 bases, with 9 bases left between them. Germline loops: CDR1 MNHEY, CDR2 SVGEGT. CDR3 region: CASSYPLVEQFF. The CDR3 bases are TGTGCCAGCAGTTACCCACTAGTAGAGCAGTTCTTC.

This clonotype was seen repeatedly, ten times or more. The chain combines TRBV12-3 or TRBV12-4 with TRBJ1-1; D gene uncertain. V shed 6 bases and J shed 2 bases, with 7 bases lying between them. The CDR3 runs to 12 residues. The CDR3 region has the DNA TGTGCCAGCAGCTTCTCTAACACTGAAGCTTTCTTT. Translation gives CASSFSNTEAFF.

This chain links TRBV2 with TRBJ2-2, with 14 bases aligning to TRBD2. The V and J ends lost 5 bases and 3 bases, in that order; junction bases with no gene match: 5. The CDR3 has 17 residues. CDR1 is SNHLY and CDR2 is FYNNEI in the germline V gene. CDR3 loop: CASSPGLAGVYTGELFF. CDR3 sequence (DNA): TGTGCCAGCAGTCCGGGACTAGCGGGAGTGTACACCGGGGAGCTGTTTTTT.

This clonotype was recorded many times. The chain carries TRBV9 and TRBJ1-4; D is perhaps TRBD1 (5 bases). Germline V gives CDR1 SGDLS, CDR2 YYNGEE. V was shortened by 3 bases and J by 4 bases, with 13 bases between the two germline ends. CDR3 length: 15 residues. This CDR3 is CASSASGGYNEKLFF. CDR3 coding DNA: TGTGCCAGCAGCGCATCCGGGGGGTATAATGAAAAACTGTTTTTT.

This clonotype was seen a few times. V is TRBV20-1 and J is TRBJ2-4; D unresolved. Germline V gene sequence: CDR1 DFQATT, CDR2 SNEGSKA (reference sequence). V dropped 1 base and J dropped 5 bases, with 15 bases sitting between them. This CDR3 is built from 15 residues. CDR3 nucleotide sequence: TGCAGTGCTAGAGCCCTCCCCTCGGTGGAAAACATTCAGTACTTC. Its translation is CSARALPSVENIQYF.

Only a few counts were recorded for this clonotype. This sequence joins TRBV6-2 or TRBV6-3 and TRBJ1-1, with D unresolved. Trimming left V 7 bases short and J 1 base short, with 10 bases between. The CDR3 length is 13 residues. Germline CDR1 and CDR2: MNHEY and SVGEGT. The CDR3 DNA follows: TGTGCCAGCACAAAAATAACGAACACTGAAGCTTTCTTT. It translates to CASTKITNTEAFF.

This clonotype occurred a few times. The chain uses TRBV12-3 or TRBV12-4 and TRBJ2-3, with D unclear. Between the trimmed V and J ends, which lost 3 bases and 5 bases, there was a span of 15 bases. This CDR3 has 15 amino acids. For the CDR3, the DNA is TGTGCCAGCAGTTTGCAGGACCTGTCGGGAGATACGCAGTATTTT. Translated: CASSLQDLSGDTQYF.

The chain couples TRBV5-1 to TRBJ1-1; a weak D match, TRBD1 (5 bases). The CDR3 spans 14 residues. V shed 1 base and J shed 4 bases, with 11 bases lying between them. CDR1 SGHRS and CDR2 YFSETQ come from the germline V gene. For the CDR3, the DNA is TGCGCCAGCAGCTTGTGGGGGGAGGTCACTGAAGCTTTCTTT. Its translation: CASSLWGEVTEAFF.

The chain links TRBV4-2 to TRBJ2-7; TRBD2 aligns across 7 bases. The J segment lost 5 bases and the V segment lost 4 bases, leaving 17 bases of the junction unmatched. Germline V gene data show CDR1 as LGHNA and CDR2 as YNFKEQ. The CDR3 sequence is 17 residues long. CDR3: CASSPWGGSSTFDEQYF. The DNA of the CDR3 is TGTGCCAGCAGCCCCTGGGGGGGGAGTTCCACCTTTGACGAGCAGTACTTC.

In this sample, this clonotype turned up a few times. The genes are TRBV7-2 and TRBJ2-7; TRBD1 aligns across 9 bases. The CDR3 extends over 14 amino acids. The V segment lost 3 bases and the J segment 6 bases; nucleotides outside the gene matches: 6. Germline V gene lookup returns CDR1 SGHTA and CDR2 FQGNSA. The CDR3 protein is CASSFGTGPFEQYF. The CDR3 DNA reads as TGTGCCAGCAGCTTCGGGACAGGGCCCTTCGAGCAGTACTTC.

The chain links TRBV2 to TRBJ2-2, with 7 bases identical to TRBD2. Germline assignment: CDR1 SNHLY and CDR2 FYNNEI. V dropped 7 bases and J dropped 0; count of bases not matched to a gene: 2. This CDR3 has 14 amino acids. The DNA of the CDR3 is TGTGCCAGCACCCGGGGGGCGAACACCGGGGAGCTGTTTTTT. It translates to CASTRGANTGELFF.

The chain couples TRBV10-3 to TRBJ2-2; D gene uncertain. Trimming took 0 bases from V and 4 from J, leaving 9 bases between them. CDR3 length: 15 amino acids. The germline V gene has CDR1 ENHRY and CDR2 SYGVKD. This chain's CDR3 is CAISESGSSTGELFF. The CDR3 nucleotides are TGTGCCATCAGTGAGTCAGGGTCCTCCACCGGGGAGCTGTTTTTT.

This clonotype was counted a few times. The chain uses TRBV24-1 and TRBJ2-2; 7 bases are shared with TRBD1. V gave up 3 bases and J gave up 1 base; unmatched junction bases: 10. The CDR3 is made up of 18 amino acids. Per the germline V gene, CDR1 is KGHDR and CDR2 is SFDVKD. In nucleotides, the CDR3 is TGTGCCACCAGTGATCGGACGGTATGGACAGGGAACACCGGGGAGCTGTTTTTT. This gives the protein CATSDRTVWTGNTGELFF.

There are a few counts of this clonotype. In this CDR3 the conserved last residue, phenylalanine or tryptophan, is missing, so a read error is likely. The DNA is left out, because the CDR3 cannot be placed on it with certainty; the CDR3 is given as TCRdb lists it. The V call is TRBV12-3 or TRBV12-4, the J call TRBJ2-7; the table's D call of TRBD2 was not tested on the DNA. Termini included, the CDR3 measures 13 amino acids. The CDR3 sequence is CASSPHPRANLEG.

This clonotype appeared many times. The chain joins TRBV5-1 to TRBJ1-1, with 9 bases identical to TRBD1. Germline CDR1 is SGHRS and CDR2 is YFSETQ. The CDR3 spans 13 residues. V was pared by 0 bases and J by 11 bases, with 5 bases of the junction left unmatched. The CDR3 DNA sequence: TGCGCCAGCAGCTTGGAAGGGACAGGGACGGCTTTCTTT. This gives the protein CASSLEGTGTAFF.

This clonotype has just one count. One end of the junction fails to match germline, which may point to a read error. This chain links TRBV20-1 with TRBJ2-2, with TRBD1 identical over 9 bases. Germline CDR1 and CDR2: DFQATT and SNEGSKA (reference sequence). There are 16 residues in the CDR3. The CDR3 DNA is TGCTGTGCTAGAGGCATGGGACAGGGATTCACCGGGGAGCTGTTTTTT. This codes for CCARGMGQGFTGELFF.

The chain combines TRBV27 with TRBJ1-6, with a weak D call TRBD1 (5 bases). The CDR3 runs 15 residues. Germline V gives CDR1 MNHEY, CDR2 SMNVEV (reference sequence). Trimming pared 0 bases from V and 14 bases from J, leaving 17 bases between. This CDR3 is CASSLSLGTPSALHF. The CDR3 DNA is TGTGCCAGCAGTTTATCATTGGGGACCCCTTCGGCCCTCCACTTT.

J is TRBJ2-7 and V is TRBV5-1; 8 bases are a match to TRBD1. The V and J ends lost 4 bases and 6 bases, in that order; junction bases with no gene match: 9. Germline loops: CDR1 SGHRS, CDR2 YFSETQ. The CDR3 sequence is 14 residues long. This CDR3 reads CASSAGQAPGEQYF. The DNA of the CDR3 is TGCGCCAGCAGCGCGGGACAGGCCCCTGGCGAGCAGTACTTC.

The table lists this clonotype with many counts. The rearrangement uses TRBV2 and TRBJ2-7; possible D gene TRBD2, 6 bases. V was trimmed by 9 bases and J by 4 bases, leaving 19 bases between them. The CDR3 contains 14 residues. Germline loops: CDR1 SNHLY, CDR2 FYNNEI. In DNA form, the CDR3 reads TGTGCCAGTCTTCCGGGACTGGGAATATACGAGCAGTACTTC. It is translated as CASLPGLGIYEQYF.

At least ten counts were recorded for this clonotype. CDR3 in DNA: TGTGCCAGCAGCTTAGTGGGTGGGGCGGATCAGTTCTTC. Its protein is CASSLVGGADQFF. V is TRBV11-3 and J is TRBJ2-1; maybe TRBD1 (5 bases). Per germline, CDR1 SGHNT and CDR2 YENEEA. V gave up 1 base and J gave up 13 bases, with 14 bases separating them. The CDR3 length is 13 residues.